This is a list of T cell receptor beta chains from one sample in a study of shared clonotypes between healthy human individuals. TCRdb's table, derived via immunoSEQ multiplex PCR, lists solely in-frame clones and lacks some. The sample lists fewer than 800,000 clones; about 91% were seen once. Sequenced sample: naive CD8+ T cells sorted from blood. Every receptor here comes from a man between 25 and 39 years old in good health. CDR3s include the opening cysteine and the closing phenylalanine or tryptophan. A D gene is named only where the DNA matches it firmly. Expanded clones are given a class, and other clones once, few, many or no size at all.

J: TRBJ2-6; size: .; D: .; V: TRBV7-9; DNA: TGTGCCAGGGAAGGAGTCTCTGGGGCCAACGTCCTGACTTTC; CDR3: CAREGVSGANVLTF
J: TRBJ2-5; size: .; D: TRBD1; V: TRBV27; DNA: TGTGCCAGCAGAGGGGCCAGGGGGTTTCAAGAGACCCAGTACTTC; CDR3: CASRGARGFQETQYF
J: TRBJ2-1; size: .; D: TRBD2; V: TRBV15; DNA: TGTGCCACCAGCAGGACTAGCTCTACTTACAATGAGCAGTTCTTC; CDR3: CATSRTSSTYNEQFF
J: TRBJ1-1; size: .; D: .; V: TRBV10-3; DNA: TGTGCCATCAGTGAATCTTGGGACACGGGTTTCTTT; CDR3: CAISESWDTGFF
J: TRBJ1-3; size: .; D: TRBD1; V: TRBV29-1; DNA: TGCAGCGTTGAAGAGGGGACAGGATTCTCTGGAAACACCATATATTTT; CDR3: CSVEEGTGFSGNTIYF
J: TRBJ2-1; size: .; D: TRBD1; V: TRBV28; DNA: TGTGCCAGCAGTGTAACAGGGGCCCATGAGCAGTTCTTC; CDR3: CASSVTGAHEQFF
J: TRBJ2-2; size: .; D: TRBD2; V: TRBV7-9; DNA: TGTGCCAGCAGCGGACTAGCGGGAGAAAGGGGCACCGGGGAGCTGTTTTTT; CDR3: CASSGLAGERGTGELFF
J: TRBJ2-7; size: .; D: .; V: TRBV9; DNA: TGTGCCAGCAGCGTAGTCGGGGGAGATTACGAGCAGTACTTC; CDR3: CASSVVGGDYEQYF
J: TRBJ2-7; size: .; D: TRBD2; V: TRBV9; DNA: TGTGCCAGCAGCGGGACTAGCGGGGCCCCCTACGAGCAGTACTTC; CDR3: CASSGTSGAPYEQYF
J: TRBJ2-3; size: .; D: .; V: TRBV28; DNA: TGTGCCAGCAGTTCAAGACTAGGGACGACGCAGTATTTT; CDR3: CASSSRLGTTQYF
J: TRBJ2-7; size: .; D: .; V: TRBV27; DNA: TGTGCCAGCAGTTCCGGACTGTCTGGAGAGCAGTACTTC; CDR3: CASSSGLSGEQYF
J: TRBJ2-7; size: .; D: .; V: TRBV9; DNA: TGTGCCAGCAGCGTAGGGGAGTCAGATCCCTACGAGCAGTACTTC; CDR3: CASSVGESDPYEQYF
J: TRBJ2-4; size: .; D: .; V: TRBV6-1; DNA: TGTGCCAGCAGTGACATAGGTATAGCCAAAAACATTCAGTACTTC; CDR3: CASSDIGIAKNIQYF
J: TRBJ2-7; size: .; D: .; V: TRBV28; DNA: TGTGCCAGCAGTTTTCGAGTAGGGTTAGCGAGTACCTACGAGCAGTACTTC; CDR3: CASSFRVGLASTYEQYF
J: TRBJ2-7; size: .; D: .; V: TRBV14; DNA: TGTGCCAGCAGCCAGGGTCCGAGCGAGCAGTACTTC; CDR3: CASSQGPSEQYF
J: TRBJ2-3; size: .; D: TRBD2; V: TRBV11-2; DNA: TGTGCCAGCAGCTTAGGACTAGCGGGAGTATCTAGCACAGATACGCAGTATTTT; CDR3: CASSLGLAGVSSTDTQYF
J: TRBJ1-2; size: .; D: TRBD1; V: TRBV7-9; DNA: TGTGCCAGCAGGCCGACAGGGGGCTATGGCTACACCTTC; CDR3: CASRPTGGYGYTF
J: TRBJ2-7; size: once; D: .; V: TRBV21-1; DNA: TGTGCCAGCAGCAGTAGCAAGGCAGTCGGGATCTACGAGCAGTACTTC; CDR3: CASSSSKAVGIYEQYF
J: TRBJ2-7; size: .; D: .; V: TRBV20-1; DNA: TGCAGTGCTAGTAACGAGCAGTACTTC; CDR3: CSASNEQYF
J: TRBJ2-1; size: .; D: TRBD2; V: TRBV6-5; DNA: TGTGCCAGCAGACTAGGACTAGCGATGTACAATGAGCAGTTCTTC; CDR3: CASRLGLAMYNEQFF
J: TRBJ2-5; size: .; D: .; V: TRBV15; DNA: TGTGCCACCAGCAGACCCTCGCAAAGGACAGAACAACAAGAGACCCAGTACTTC; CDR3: CATSRPSQRTEQQETQYF
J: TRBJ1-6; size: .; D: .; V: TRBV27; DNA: TGTGCCAGCAGTTCTCGACAGAGAAATTCACCCCTCCACTTT; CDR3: CASSSRQRNSPLHF
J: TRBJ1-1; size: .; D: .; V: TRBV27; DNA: TGTGCCAGCAGTTTTGGGGGGAACACTGAAGCTTTCTTT; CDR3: CASSFGGNTEAFF
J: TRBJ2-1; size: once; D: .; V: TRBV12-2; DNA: TGTGCAAGTCGCTCTACCGAAGGCGGGATCCAACGATTTCTGCACAATGAGCAGTTCTTC; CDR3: CASRSTEGGIQRFLHNEQFF
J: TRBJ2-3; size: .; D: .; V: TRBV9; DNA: TGTGCCAGCAGTTACGGGGGTAGCCGCACAGATACGCAGTATTTT; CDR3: CASSYGGSRTDTQYF
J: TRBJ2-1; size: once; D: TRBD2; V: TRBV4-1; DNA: TGCGCCAGCAGCCAAGTGGGGACTAGTGGTGAGCAGTTCTTC; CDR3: CASSQVGTSGEQFF
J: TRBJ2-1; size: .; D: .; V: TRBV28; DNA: TGTGCCAGCAAGTTGGGCGAAAGCTCCTACAATGAGCAGTTCTTC; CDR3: CASKLGESSYNEQFF
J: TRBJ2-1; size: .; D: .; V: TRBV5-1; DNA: TGCGCCAGCAGCTTGGAGGAAGGGAATCGGTTCTACAATGAGCAGTTCTTC; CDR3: CASSLEEGNRFYNEQFF
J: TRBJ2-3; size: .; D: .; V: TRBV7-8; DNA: TGTGCCAGCAGCTGGGACACTTACACAGATACGCAGTATTTT; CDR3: CASSWDTYTDTQYF
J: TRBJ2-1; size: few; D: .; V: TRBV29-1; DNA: TGCAGCGTTCTGGTGGCCTACTACAATGAGCAGTTCTTC; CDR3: CSVLVAYYNEQFF
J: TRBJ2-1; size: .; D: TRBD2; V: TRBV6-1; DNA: TGTGCCAGCAGTGGGGGACTAGGGGTCGATGAGCAGTTCTTC; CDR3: CASSGGLGVDEQFF
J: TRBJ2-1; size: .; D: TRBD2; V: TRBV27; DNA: TGTGCCAGCAGGGGACTAGCGGGAGTCGGAGAGCAGTTCTTC; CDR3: CASRGLAGVGEQFF
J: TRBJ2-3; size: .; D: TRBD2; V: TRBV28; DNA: TGTGCCAGCAGACCCACCCCGACTAGCCCAAGCACAGATACGCAGTATTTT; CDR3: CASRPTPTSPSTDTQYF
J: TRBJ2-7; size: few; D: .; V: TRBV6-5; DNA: TGTGCCAGCAGTGACGGGACTCCCCTCGAGCAGTACTTC; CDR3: CASSDGTPLEQYF
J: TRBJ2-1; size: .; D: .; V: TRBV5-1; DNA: TGCGCCAGCAGACCAGGGGGGACCTACAATGAGCAGTTCTTC; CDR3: CASRPGGTYNEQFF
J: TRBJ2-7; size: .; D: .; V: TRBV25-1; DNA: TGTGCCAGCAGTGAATGGATGGGGGGGACACGCTCCTACGAGCAGTACTTC; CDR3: CASSEWMGGTRSYEQYF
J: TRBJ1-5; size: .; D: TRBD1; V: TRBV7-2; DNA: TGTGCCAGCAGCTCGGACAGGGGCCAGCCCCAGCATTTT; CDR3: CASSSDRGQPQHF
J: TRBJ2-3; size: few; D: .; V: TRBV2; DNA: TGTGCCAGCAGTGAATGGCGAGGTACGCAGTATTTT; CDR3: CASSEWRGTQYF
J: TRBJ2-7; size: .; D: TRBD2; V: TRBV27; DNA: TGTGCCAGCAGTTTATCGACTAGCGGCTCCTACGAGCAGTACTTC; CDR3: CASSLSTSGSYEQYF